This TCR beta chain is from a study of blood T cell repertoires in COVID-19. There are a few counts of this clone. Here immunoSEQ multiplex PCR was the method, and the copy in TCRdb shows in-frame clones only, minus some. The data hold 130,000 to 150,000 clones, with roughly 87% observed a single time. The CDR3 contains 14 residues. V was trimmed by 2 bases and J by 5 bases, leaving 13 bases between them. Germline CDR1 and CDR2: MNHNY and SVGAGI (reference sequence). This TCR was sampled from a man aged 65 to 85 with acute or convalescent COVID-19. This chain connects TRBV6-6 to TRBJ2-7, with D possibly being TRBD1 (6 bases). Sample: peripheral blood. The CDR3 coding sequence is TGTGCCAGCAGTTACGTTGCAGGGGTCGACGAGCAGTACTTC. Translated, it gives CASSYVAGVDEQYF.